The source of this TCR beta chain is a study of identical twins (dated by TCRdb to about 2016). Background for the entire study: TCR alpha and beta repertoires from monozygotic twins, unrelated adults of various ages and cord blood were deep-sequenced to test whether fetal clonotypes persist. To rule out contamination, replicate twin experiments were performed at different times with different library preparation protocols. Paper-wide results and their limitations: Because the same donors could not be followed over many years, the conclusions depended on cross-sectional statistical analysis. In monozygotic twins, recombination models systematically underestimated out-of-frame TCR alpha sharing, but the models matched the sharing seen between unrelated individuals. A weaker excess of twin sharing was found in beta out-of-frame sequences because the signal-to-noise ratio was lowered by fewer shared sequences. Invariant T cells such as MAIT and iNKT could partly confound zero-insertion analyses, though diverse VJ usage argued against this for most clonotypes. Fewer insertions were carried by abundant cord blood beta clonotypes; a weaker similar trend was observed in young adult naive repertoires, while no such trend was observed in memory repertoires. Out-of-frame TCR alpha sequences shared between twins showed an excess of low generation-probability sequences compared with coincidental sharing between unrelated individuals.

From V the trimming removes 3 bases and from J it removes 0 bases, while the gene matches leave 6 bases of the junction unaccounted for. Its CDR3 holds 16 amino acids, cysteine through phenylalanine. The read is trimmed to its CDR3 DNA, 48 bases read in frame from base 1. This clonotype was seen ten or more times. Its specific antigen is unknown. Base qualities are missing; no much larger clone stands one base away. Only healthy Caucasian donors were included. The twin cohort comprised three pairs of female monozygotic twins, all aged about 18 to 29 years. Positive isolation kits from Invitrogen were used to isolate CD4+ and CD8+ T cell populations. The library was obtained by 5' RACE. The instrument was an Illumina HiSeq 2000. Template switching added a universal primer binding site, and the final cDNA carried a unique molecular identifier that allowed TCR cDNA molecules to be counted accurately. Specific primers in the conserved constant-segment region were used to synthesize first-strand cDNA for TCR alpha and beta chains. To control for contamination, every cDNA library carried two barcodes: a SMART-Mk sample barcode plus Illumina barcodes. TruSeq adapter sequences, together with Illumina sample barcodes, were added in two successive PCR steps. The TCR alpha and beta cDNA libraries were sequenced on the Illumina HiSeq platform using custom primers. Per the source publication's procedure: Raw reads were processed with MiGEC to extract unique molecular identifiers, and MiXCR was used to determine CDR3 positions. Recombination models were inferred per individual with the repgenHMM and IGoR tools using an EM algorithm. Shared clonotype analysis was performed with the tcR package in R, normalizing sharing by the product of cloneset sizes. To study raw recombination free of thymic and clonal selection effects, out-of-frame nonproductive sequences were analyzed. The public reads were run again by TCRdb, first through fastp at Q25 and then through MiXCR, and only productive beta chains were kept. Identical CDR3 protein sequences are pooled into one entry, listed with their most common genes and DNA. For this entry, the V and J calls and clone size follow TCRdb and not the study's own pipeline. The sample has 450,000 to 650,000 distinct CDR3 sequences on record, over 12% of them singletons. Of the sample, more than 0.4% falls within the top ten clones.

The same data also went into a second study, on yellow fever vaccine responses in identical twins. The second study's paper adds: According to the authors, in identical twins the way T cells responded to vaccination appeared partly convergent and partly personalized. In identical twins, the study followed T cell clones that responded to the vaccine with precision.

Sequenced: CD4+ T cells sorted from blood. This receptor was obtained from a young woman in good health. The chain couples TRBV12-3 or TRBV12-4 to TRBJ2-3; TRBD2 aligns with 7 central bases. The base sequence is TGTGCCAGCAGTTTTCGGCTTAGCGGGAGCACAGATACGCAGTATTTT. Its protein reads: CASSFRLSGSTDTQYF.